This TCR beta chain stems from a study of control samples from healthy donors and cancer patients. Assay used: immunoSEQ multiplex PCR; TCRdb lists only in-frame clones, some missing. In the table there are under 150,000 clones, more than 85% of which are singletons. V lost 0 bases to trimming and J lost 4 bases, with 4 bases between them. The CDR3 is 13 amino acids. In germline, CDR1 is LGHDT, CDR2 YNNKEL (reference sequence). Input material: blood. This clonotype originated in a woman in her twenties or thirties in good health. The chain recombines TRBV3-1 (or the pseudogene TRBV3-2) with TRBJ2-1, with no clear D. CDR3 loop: CASSQDRYNEQFF. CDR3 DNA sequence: TGTGCCAGCAGCCAAGACCGATACAATGAGCAGTTCTTC.